The sequence of this T cell receptor (beta chain) was determined in a study of regulatory T cells in long-lasting Graves disease. Study findings and constraints: Clonotypes that were public and shared totalled 2,500 to 3,500 in persistent patients versus about a thousand in new patients. Persistent disease was associated with favored TRBV28 usage and with favored use of TRBJ1-2 and TRBJ2-5.

Trimming removed 3 bases at V and 2 bases at J, with 11 bases between. The CDR3 totals 14 residues. CDR1 SGHDT and CDR2 YYEEEE come from the germline V gene. Turning to this clonotype: Its specificity is not known.

Time point of the sample: newly diagnosed GD, antithyroid drugs for less than 3 months. Construction of the TCR library relied on RNA isolated from PBMCs. A blood draw put nine milliliters of peripheral blood into EDTA tubes. Arm-PCR of CDR3 regions and iRepertoire HTBI primers were the basis on which TCR beta libraries were built. TCRdb used MiXCR to reprocess the multiplex PCR reads, holding one entry per CDR3 protein. The top ten clones hold approximately 35% of a sample with fewer than 350,000 distinct CDR3 sequences, 18% of them seen once. This receptor was obtained from a female donor with Graves disease. The sequences come from peripheral blood mononuclear cells (PBMCs), collected at new diagnosis, from a patient treated with antithyroid drugs. The rearrangement joins TRBV5-6 to TRBJ2-5; maybe TRBD1 (6 bases). The CDR3 region is CASSSPGQQETQYF. The CDR3 coding sequence is TGTGCCAGCAGCTCCCCTGGACAGCAAGAGACCCAGTACTTC.